The 16 T cell receptor beta chains below were found in one sample sequenced in a study of T cells in Graves' hyperthyroidism and ophthalmopathy. Amplification targeted TCR beta CDR3 regions from RNA transcripts. HTBI primers were the set used in a first-round RT-PCR of the TCR CDR3. Each CDR3 protein is one row after TCRdb ran MiXCR on the multiplex PCR reads. Found here are 340,000 or so distinct CDR3 sequences, over 15% of them singletons; the top ten hold roughly 31%. Sequencing input: blood. The source is a young man with Graves' hyperthyroidism.

The V gene is TRBV5-6, the J gene TRBJ2-7; the D is unclear. The V end was cut by 2 bases, the J end by 5 bases, with 20 bases between. The CDR3 is made up of 16 amino acids. Germline V gene lookup returns CDR1 SGHDT and CDR2 YYEEEE. The CDR3 coding sequence is TGTGCCAGCAGCTTCAGATTAGGGCTCACAGCCCACGAGCAGTACTTC. Its protein is CASSFRLGLTAHEQYF.

This clonotype was picked up many times. The chain employs TRBV6-2 or TRBV6-3 and TRBJ2-1, with a weak D call TRBD1 (6 bases). V was shortened by 6 bases and J by 3 bases, with 18 bases between the two germline ends. CDR3 length equals 16 residues. Germline-derived CDR1 and CDR2 are MNHEY and SVGEGT. The CDR3 sequence: CASRSAWEQGYNEQFF. The CDR3, as DNA: TGTGCCAGCAGGTCTGCGTGGGAACAGGGCTACAATGAGCAGTTCTTC.

This clonotype was recorded many times. The chain joins TRBV12-3 or TRBV12-4 to TRBJ2-7; tentative D call: TRBD1 (5 bases). Deletions cut 5 bases from V and 0 bases from J, with 17 bases between. CDR3 size: 16 residues. As DNA, the CDR3 is TGTGCCAGCAGTCCTCAGGACATACAATTCTCCTACGAGCAGTACTTC. Translating gives CASSPQDIQFSYEQYF.

This clonotype has only a few counts. This chain uses TRBV12-3 or TRBV12-4 with TRBJ2-7; D gene ambiguous. Trimming stripped 9 bases from V and 3 bases from J, with 18 bases between. The CDR3 has 14 residues. CDR3 DNA: TGTGCCAGGCCCCCAATGGAGTACAACTACGAGCAGTACTTC. This sequence encodes CARPPMEYNYEQYF.

On this clonotype itself: A much larger clonotype is one base distant, so this may be a read error. This sequence joins TRBV18 and TRBJ1-1; D unclear. Germline CDR1 KGHSH, CDR2 LQKENI. The CDR3 contains 14 residues. Here the CDR3 reads CASSPEIMNTEASF. In DNA form, the CDR3 reads TGTGCCAGCTCACCAGAGATCATGAACACTGAAGCTTCCTTT.

There are many counts of this clonotype. V is TRBV20-1 and J is TRBJ1-2; 9 bases fit TRBD1. J lost 2 bases, V lost 6 bases, and 7 bases had no gene match. Germline lookup yields CDR1 DFQATT and CDR2 SNEGSKA (reference sequence). The CDR3 has 14 amino acids. Here the CDR3 reads CSAPSGQGNYGYTF. The CDR3 DNA reads TGCAGTGCCCCATCTGGACAGGGGAACTATGGCTACACCTTC.

This clonotype was seen repeatedly, ten times or more. The chain combines TRBV13 with TRBJ2-1, with 13 bases fitting TRBD2. Germline values: CDR1 PRHDT, CDR2 FYEKMQ (reference sequence). V gave up 5 bases and J gave up 8 bases; unmatched junction bases: 6. This CDR3 comprises 15 residues. The CDR3, as DNA: TGTGCCAGCAGCAACGGACTAGCGGGAGTACATGAGCAGTTCTTC. Protein: CASSNGLAGVHEQFF.

V is TRBV4-2 and J is TRBJ1-5, with TRBD1 identical over 7 bases. CDR3 length equals 15 residues. J lost 4 bases, V lost 0 bases, and 3 bases had no gene match. The germline V gene encodes CDR1 LGHNA and CDR2 YNFKEQ. CDR3 coding DNA: TGTGCCAGCAGCCAAGATACAGGGGAGAATCAGCCCCAGCATTTT. It specifies CASSQDTGENQPQHF.

J is TRBJ2-7 and V is TRBV20-1, with D unresolved. This CDR3 spans 12 amino acids. Germline V lookup: CDR1 DFQATT, CDR2 SNEGSKA (reference sequence). The ends were cut back, 8 bases at V and 2 bases at J, with 13 bases in the middle. The CDR3 DNA follows: TGCAGTCTTAGGTCGGGTACCTACGAGCAGTACTTC. This translates into CSLRSGTYEQYF.

This clonotype was detected a few times. DNA for the CDR3: TGTGCCAGCAGCCAAGCCCCGGCCAGACAATACAATGAGCAGTTCTTC. Its protein is CASSQAPARQYNEQFF. The chain combines TRBV3-1 with TRBJ2-1; D not certain. Germline V gives CDR1 LGHDT, CDR2 YNNKEL (reference sequence). The CDR3 is 16 residues long. V lost 1 base to trimming and J lost 4 bases, with 14 bases between them.

This clonotype was seen a handful of times. V usage is TRBV30 and J usage is TRBJ2-1, with TRBD2 identical over 9 bases. CDR1 and CDR2 from the germline V gene are GTSNPN and SVGIG (reference sequence). Trimming took 2 bases from V and 15 from J; bases not matched to a gene: 8. The CDR3 contains 12 residues. The CDR3 DNA reads TGTGCCTGGAGTCTCGCGGGCGGGAGGGGGTTCTTC. It yields the protein CAWSLAGGRGFF.

This clonotype was counted many times. The J gene is TRBJ2-3, the V gene TRBV6-4, with 7 bases lining up with TRBD2. Germline V gene data show CDR1 as MRHNA and CDR2 as SNTAGT. The CDR3 loop spans 15 amino acids. V shed 6 bases, J shed 3 bases, and the junction held 9 bases outside the gene matches. CDR3 in DNA: TGTGCCAGCAGCCCCTCGGCGGGAGAGACAGATACGCAGTATTTT. Translation: CASSPSAGETDTQYF.

This clonotype was recorded at least ten times. The chain has TRBV2 and TRBJ2-2, with 9 bases lining up with TRBD2. CDR1 and CDR2 from the germline V gene are SNHLY and FYNNEI. V lost 7 bases to trimming and J lost 6 bases; unmatched junction nucleotides: 6. This CDR3 region has 14 residues. CDR3: CASTGTSPPGELFF. The CDR3 bases are TGTGCCAGCACTGGGACTAGCCCACCCGGGGAGCTGTTTTTT.

In its sample, this clonotype was seen a few times. The chain employs TRBV7-3 and TRBJ2-3, with D unclear. Trimming took 5 bases from V and 5 from J, leaving 14 bases between them. The CDR3 has 14 amino acids. The germline V gene has CDR1 SGHTA and CDR2 FQGTGA. The CDR3 loop reads CASSPSLGGDTQYF. The CDR3 DNA is TGTGCCAGCAGCCCTTCGTTGGGTGGAGATACGCAGTATTTT.

V is TRBV10-1 and J is TRBJ2-2; no firm D call. V lost 4 bases, J lost 7 bases, and 7 bases lay in between. CDR1 and CDR2 (germline): WNHNN, SYGVQD (reference sequence). There are 12 residues in the CDR3. This CDR3 reads CASSGLSGELFF. CDR3 in DNA: TGCGCCAGCAGTGGGCTGAGCGGGGAGCTGTTTTTT.

The chain has TRBV7-9 and TRBJ2-1; 9 bases fit TRBD2. Germline V lookup: CDR1 SEHNR, CDR2 FQNEAQ (reference sequence). The CDR3 totals 15 residues. V lost 5 bases and J lost 9; bases outside the gene matches: 11. Here the CDR3 reads CASSQTSGMVGEQFF. CDR3 DNA sequence: TGTGCCAGCAGCCAGACTAGCGGTATGGTGGGTGAGCAGTTCTTC.